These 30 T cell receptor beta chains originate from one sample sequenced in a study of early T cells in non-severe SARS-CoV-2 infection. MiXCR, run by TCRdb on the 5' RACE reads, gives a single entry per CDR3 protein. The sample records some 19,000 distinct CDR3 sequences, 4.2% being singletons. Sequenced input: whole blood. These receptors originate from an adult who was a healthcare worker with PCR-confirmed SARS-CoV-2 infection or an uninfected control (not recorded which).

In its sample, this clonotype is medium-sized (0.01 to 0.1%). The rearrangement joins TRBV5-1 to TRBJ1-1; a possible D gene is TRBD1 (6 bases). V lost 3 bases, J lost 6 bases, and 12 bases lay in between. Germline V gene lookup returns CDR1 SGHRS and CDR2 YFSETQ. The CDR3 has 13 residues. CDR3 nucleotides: TGCGCCAGCAGCTATACAGGGTCGGCTGAAGCTTTCTTT. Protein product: CASSYTGSAEAFF.

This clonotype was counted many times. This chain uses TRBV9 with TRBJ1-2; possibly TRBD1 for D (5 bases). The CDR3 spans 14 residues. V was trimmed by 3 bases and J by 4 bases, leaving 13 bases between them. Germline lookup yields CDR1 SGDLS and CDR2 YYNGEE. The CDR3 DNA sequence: TGTGCCAGCAGCGGCTGGGGCACATCCTATGGCTACACCTTC. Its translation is CASSGWGTSYGYTF.

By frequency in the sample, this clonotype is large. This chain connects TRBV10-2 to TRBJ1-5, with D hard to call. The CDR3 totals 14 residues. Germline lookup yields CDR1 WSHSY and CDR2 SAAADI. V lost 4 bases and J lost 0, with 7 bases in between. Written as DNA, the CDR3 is TGCGCCAGCAGTGTCGGGTATAGCAATCAGCCCCAGCATTTT. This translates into CASSVGYSNQPQHF.

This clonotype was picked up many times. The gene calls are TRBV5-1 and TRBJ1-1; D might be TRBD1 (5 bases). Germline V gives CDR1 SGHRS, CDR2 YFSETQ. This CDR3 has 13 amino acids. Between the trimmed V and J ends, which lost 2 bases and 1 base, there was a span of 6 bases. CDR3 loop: CASSFDRNTEAFF. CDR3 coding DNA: TGCGCCAGCAGCTTTGACAGGAACACTGAAGCTTTCTTT.

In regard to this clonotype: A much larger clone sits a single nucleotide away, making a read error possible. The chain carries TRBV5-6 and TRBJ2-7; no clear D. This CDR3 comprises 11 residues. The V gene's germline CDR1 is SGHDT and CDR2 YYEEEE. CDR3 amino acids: CASGLNHEQYF. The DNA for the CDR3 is TGTGCCAGCGGCTTGAATCACGAGCAGTACTTC.

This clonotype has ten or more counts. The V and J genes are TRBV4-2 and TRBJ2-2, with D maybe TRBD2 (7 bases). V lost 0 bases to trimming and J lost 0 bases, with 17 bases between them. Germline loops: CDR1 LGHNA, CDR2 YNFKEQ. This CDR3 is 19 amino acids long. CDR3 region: CASSQDAEAGAPNTGELFF. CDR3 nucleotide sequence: TGTGCCAGCAGCCAAGATGCGGAGGCGGGGGCCCCGAACACCGGGGAGCTGTTTTTT.

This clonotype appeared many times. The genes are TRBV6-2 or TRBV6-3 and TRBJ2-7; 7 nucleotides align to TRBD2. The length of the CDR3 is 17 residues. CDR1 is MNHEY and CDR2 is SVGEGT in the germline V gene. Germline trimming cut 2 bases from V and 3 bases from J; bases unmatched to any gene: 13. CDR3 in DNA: TGTGCCAGCAGTTACGGGCCGCGGGGGAGTCCTAGCTACGAGCAGTACTTC. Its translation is CASSYGPRGSPSYEQYF.

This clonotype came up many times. CDR3 protein: CSARGENNQPQHF. The CDR3 DNA reads as TGCAGTGCGCGGGGGGAGAACAATCAGCCCCAGCATTTT. The rearrangement joins TRBV20-1 to TRBJ1-5, with TRBD1 as a possible D gene (5 bases). V was cut by 6 bases and J by 3 bases, with 12 bases left in between. The CDR3 runs to 13 residues. CDR1 DFQATT and CDR2 SNEGSKA come from the germline V gene (reference sequence).

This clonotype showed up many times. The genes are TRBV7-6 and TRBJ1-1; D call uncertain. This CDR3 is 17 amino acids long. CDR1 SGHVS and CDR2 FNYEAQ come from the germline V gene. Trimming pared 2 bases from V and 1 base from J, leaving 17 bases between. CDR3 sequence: CASSLSYGGDGNTEAFF. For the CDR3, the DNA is TGTGCCAGCAGCTTATCGTACGGCGGGGATGGGAACACTGAAGCTTTCTTT.

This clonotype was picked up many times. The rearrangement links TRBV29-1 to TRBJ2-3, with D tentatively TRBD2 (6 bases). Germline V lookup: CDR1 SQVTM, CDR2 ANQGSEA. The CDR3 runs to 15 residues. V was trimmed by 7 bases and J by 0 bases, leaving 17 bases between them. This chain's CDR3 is CSARDSVTSTDTQYF. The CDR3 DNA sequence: TGCAGCGCACGGGACTCAGTAACTAGCACAGATACGCAGTATTTT.

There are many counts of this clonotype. CDR3 nucleotides: TGTGCCAGCAGTTACAGACCAGGAGAGACCCAGTACTTC. Amino acids: CASSYRPGETQYF. The chain uses TRBV6-2 or TRBV6-3 and TRBJ2-5; D is undetermined. This CDR3 has 13 amino acids. Trimming pared 2 bases from V and 4 bases from J, leaving 8 bases between. Germline V gene lookup returns CDR1 MNHEY and CDR2 SVGEGT.

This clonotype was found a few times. This chain's CDR3 is CASSLGLAGYNEQFF. The CDR3 region has the DNA TGTGCCAGCAGCTTAGGACTAGCGGGATACAATGAGCAGTTCTTC. The rearrangement joins TRBV7-2 to TRBJ2-1; 11 nucleotides align to TRBD2. The J segment lost 4 bases and the V segment lost 1 base, leaving 0 bases of the junction unmatched. From germline, CDR1 is SGHTA and CDR2 FQGNSA. There are 15 residues in the CDR3. Full variable domain (outside the CDR3, taken from reference TRBV7-2 and TRBJ2-1): GAGVSQSPSNKVTEKGKDVELRCDPISGHTALYWYRQSLGQGLEFLIYFQGNSAPDKSGLPSDRFSAERTGGSVSTLTIQRTQQEDSAVYLCASSLGLAGYNEQFFGPGTRLTVL.

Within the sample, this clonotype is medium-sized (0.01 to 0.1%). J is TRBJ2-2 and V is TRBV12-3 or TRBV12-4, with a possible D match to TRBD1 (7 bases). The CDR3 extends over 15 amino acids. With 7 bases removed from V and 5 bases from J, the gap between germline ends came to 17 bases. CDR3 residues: CASTPGDSLTGELFF. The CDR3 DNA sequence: TGTGCCAGCACCCCGGGGGACAGCCTAACCGGGGAGCTGTTTTTT.

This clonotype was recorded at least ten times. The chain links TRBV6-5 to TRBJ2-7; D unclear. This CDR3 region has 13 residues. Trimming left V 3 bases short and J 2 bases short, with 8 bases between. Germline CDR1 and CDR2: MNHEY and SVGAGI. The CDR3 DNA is TGTGCCAGCAGTTATGGATTCACCTACGAGCAGTACTTC. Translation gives CASSYGFTYEQYF.

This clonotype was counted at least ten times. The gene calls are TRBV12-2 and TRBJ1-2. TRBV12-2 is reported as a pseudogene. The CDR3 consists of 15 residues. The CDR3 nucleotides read TGTGCAAGTCGCCCAGACAGTCCCCCGTTTGATGGCTACACCTTC. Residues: CASRPDSPPFDGYTF.

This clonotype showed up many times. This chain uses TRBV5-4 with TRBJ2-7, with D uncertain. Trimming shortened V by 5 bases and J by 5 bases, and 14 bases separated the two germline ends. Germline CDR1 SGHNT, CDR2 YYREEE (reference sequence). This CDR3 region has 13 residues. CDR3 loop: CASSWSLTDEQYF. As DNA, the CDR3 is TGTGCCAGCAGTTGGAGCCTTACTGACGAGCAGTACTTC.

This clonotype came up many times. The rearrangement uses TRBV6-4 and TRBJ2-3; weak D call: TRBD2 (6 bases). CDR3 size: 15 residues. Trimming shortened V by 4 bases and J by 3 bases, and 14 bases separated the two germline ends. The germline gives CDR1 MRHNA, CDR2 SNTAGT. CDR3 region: CASSAGEGPTDTQYF. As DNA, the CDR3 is TGTGCCAGCAGTGCGGGAGAGGGGCCGACAGATACGCAGTATTTT.

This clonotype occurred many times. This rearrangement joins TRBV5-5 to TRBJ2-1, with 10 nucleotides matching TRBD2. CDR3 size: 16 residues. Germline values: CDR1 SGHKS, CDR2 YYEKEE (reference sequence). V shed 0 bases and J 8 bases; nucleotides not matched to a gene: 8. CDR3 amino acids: CASSLAPSGGRDEQFF. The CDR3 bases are TGTGCCAGCAGCTTGGCCCCTAGCGGGGGTAGAGATGAGCAGTTCTTC.

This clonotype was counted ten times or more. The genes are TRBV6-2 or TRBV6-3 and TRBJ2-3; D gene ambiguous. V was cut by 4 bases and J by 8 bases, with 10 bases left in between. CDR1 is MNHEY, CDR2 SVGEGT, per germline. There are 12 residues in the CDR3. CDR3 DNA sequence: TGTGCCAGCAGTTCCATCCCGGTTACGCAGTATTTT. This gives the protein CASSSIPVTQYF.

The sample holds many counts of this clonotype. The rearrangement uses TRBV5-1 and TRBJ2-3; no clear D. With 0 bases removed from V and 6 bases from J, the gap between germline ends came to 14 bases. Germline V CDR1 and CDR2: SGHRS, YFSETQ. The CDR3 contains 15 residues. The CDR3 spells CASSLEWLARDTQYF. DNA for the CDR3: TGCGCCAGCAGCTTGGAGTGGTTGGCTAGGGATACGCAGTATTTT.

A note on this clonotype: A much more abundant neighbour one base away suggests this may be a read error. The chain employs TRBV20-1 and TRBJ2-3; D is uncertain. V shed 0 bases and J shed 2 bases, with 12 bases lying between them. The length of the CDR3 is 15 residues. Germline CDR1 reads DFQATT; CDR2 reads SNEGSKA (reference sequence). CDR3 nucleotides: TGCAGTGCTAGAGATCAGGTCGGATTCACAGATACGCAGTATTTT. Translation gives CSARDQVGFTDTQYF.

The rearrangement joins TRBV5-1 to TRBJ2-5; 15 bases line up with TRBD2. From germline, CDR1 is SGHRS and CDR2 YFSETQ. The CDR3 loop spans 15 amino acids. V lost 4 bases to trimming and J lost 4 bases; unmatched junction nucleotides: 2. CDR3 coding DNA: TGCGCCAGCAGCACGGGACTAGCGGGGGGAGAGACCCAGTACTTC. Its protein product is CASSTGLAGGETQYF.

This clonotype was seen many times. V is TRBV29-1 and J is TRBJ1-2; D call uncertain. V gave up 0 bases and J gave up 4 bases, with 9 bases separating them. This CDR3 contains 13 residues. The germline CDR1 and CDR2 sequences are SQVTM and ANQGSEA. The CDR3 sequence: CSVEDRFPYGYTF. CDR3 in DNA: TGCAGCGTTGAAGATCGTTTTCCCTATGGCTACACCTTC.

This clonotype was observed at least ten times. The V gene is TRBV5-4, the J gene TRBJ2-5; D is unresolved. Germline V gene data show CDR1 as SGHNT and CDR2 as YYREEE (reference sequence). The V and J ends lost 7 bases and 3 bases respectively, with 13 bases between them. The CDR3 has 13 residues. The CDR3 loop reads CASGLGFEETQYF. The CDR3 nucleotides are TGTGCCAGCGGGTTAGGGTTCGAAGAGACCCAGTACTTC.

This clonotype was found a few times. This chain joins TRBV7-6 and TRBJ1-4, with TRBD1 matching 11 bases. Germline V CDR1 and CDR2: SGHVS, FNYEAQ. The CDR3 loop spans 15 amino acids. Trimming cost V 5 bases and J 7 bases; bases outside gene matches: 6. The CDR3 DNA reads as TGTGCCAGCAGCGGTACCGGGACAGGGGGTGAAAAACTGTTTTTT. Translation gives CASSGTGTGGEKLFF.

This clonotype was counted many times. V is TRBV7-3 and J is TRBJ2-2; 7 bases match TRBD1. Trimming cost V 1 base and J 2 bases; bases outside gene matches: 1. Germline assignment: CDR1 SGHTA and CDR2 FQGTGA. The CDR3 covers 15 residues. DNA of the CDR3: TGTGCCAGCAGCTTAAGAGGGGGCAACACCGGGGAGCTGTTTTTT. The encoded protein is CASSLRGGNTGELFF. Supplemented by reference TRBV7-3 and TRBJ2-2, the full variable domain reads GAGVSQTPSNKVTEKGKYVELRCDPISGHTALYWYRQSLGQGPEFLIYFQGTGAADDSGLPNDRFFAVRPEGSVSTLKIQRTERGDSAVYLCASSLRGGNTGELFFGEGSRLTVL.

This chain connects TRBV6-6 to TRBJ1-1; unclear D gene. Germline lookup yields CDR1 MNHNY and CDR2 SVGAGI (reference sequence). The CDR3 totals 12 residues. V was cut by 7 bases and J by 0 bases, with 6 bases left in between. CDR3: CASKYMNTEAFF. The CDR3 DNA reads TGTGCCAGCAAATACATGAACACTGAAGCTTTCTTT.

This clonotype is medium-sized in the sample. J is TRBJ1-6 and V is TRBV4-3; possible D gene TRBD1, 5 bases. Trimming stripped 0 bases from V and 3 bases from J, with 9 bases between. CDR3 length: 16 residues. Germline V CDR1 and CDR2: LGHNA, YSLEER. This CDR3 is CASSQEADNYNSPLHF. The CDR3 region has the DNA TGCGCCAGCAGCCAAGAGGCGGACAACTATAATTCACCCCTCCACTTT.

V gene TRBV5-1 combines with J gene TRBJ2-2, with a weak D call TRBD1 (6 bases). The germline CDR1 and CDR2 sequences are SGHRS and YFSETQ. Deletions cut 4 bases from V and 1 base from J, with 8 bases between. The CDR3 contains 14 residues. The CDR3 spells CASSEQGNTGELFF. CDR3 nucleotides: TGCGCCAGCAGCGAACAGGGGAACACCGGGGAGCTGTTTTTT.

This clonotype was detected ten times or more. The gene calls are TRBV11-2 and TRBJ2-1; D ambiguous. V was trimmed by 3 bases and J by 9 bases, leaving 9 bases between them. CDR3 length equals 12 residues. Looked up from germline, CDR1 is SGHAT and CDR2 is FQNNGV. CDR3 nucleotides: TGTGCCAGCAGCTTCGACCTTGGTGAGCAGTTCTTC. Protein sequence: CASSFDLGEQFF.